This T cell receptor beta chain was obtained from a study of cytomegalovirus exposure and HLA in healthy donors. Study-wide findings and caveats: Earlier analysis found most TCR beta V segments productive about 87% or about 30% of the time.

The PCR had 60 Vbeta and 13 Jbeta primers. Clones were read by immunoSEQ multiplex PCR, and TCRdb kept only the in-frame ones, dropping some. The table includes about 160,000 clones, 70% detected once. Germline CDR1 reads LNHNV; CDR2 reads YYDKDF (reference sequence). Germline trimming cut 1 base from V and 0 bases from J; bases unmatched to any gene: 6. The length of the CDR3 is 18 residues. This clone was observed a few times. Its specificity is unknown. V is TRBV15 and J is TRBJ1-4; 9 nucleotides line up with TRBD1. This clonotype was sampled from a man between 18 and 29 years old in good health and CMV-seropositive. The material sequenced was PBMCs. CDR3 amino acids: CATSRGPGQGPTNEKLFF. DNA of the CDR3: TGTGCCACCAGCAGAGGACCGGGACAGGGCCCAACTAATGAAAAACTGTTTTTT.